This T cell receptor beta chain was documented in a study of cytomegalovirus exposure and HLA in healthy donors. The table came from immunoSEQ multiplex PCR; TCRdb's copy has only in-frame clones and leaves some out. The profile shows tens of thousands of clones, approximately 97% of them singletons. Germline V gene data show CDR1 as MNHNS and CDR2 as SASEGT. With 1 base removed from V and 7 bases from J, the gap between germline ends came to 17 bases. CDR3 length: 15 amino acids. Sequenced: PBMCs. The sequence derives from a woman aged 18-29 years in good health and CMV-seropositive. The chain couples TRBV6-1 to TRBJ2-7, with a possible D match to TRBD2 (6 bases). The CDR3 sequence is CASSEVGGVPFEQYF. The CDR3 DNA reads TGTGCCAGCAGTGAAGTCGGGGGTGTTCCCTTTGAGCAGTACTTC.